Presented here are 32 T cell receptor beta chains from one specimen sequenced in a study of cytomegalovirus exposure and HLA in healthy donors. A multiplex PCR was run with 60 Vbeta primers and 13 Jbeta primers. This table comes from immunoSEQ multiplex PCR, and its TCRdb copy is limited to in-frame clones, with some not included. The sample holds about 120,000 clones; roughly three quarters are singletons and the top ten take more than 10%. Source material: PBMCs. The receptors stem from a woman between 40 and 50 years old in good health and CMV-seropositive.

This clone was seen a few times. The chain combines TRBV29-1 with TRBJ2-5; D possibly corresponds to TRBD2 (5 bases). The germline V and J ends were trimmed by 6 bases and 4 bases, with 9 bases remaining between them. Per the germline V gene, CDR1 is SQVTM and CDR2 is ANQGSEA. The CDR3 totals 11 residues. The CDR3 DNA sequence: TGCAGCGTCCTTGAGGGAGAGACCCAGTACTTC. This translates into CSVLEGETQYF.

V usage is TRBV5-4 and J usage is TRBJ2-3; 9 positions match TRBD2. Germline V gene lookup returns CDR1 SGHNT and CDR2 YYREEE (reference sequence). The CDR3 extends over 16 amino acids. V shed 0 bases, J shed 0 bases, and the junction held 2 bases outside the gene matches. The CDR3, as DNA: TGTGCCAGCAGCTTGGCCGCGGGAGGGAGCACAGATACGCAGTATTTT. Translated: CASSLAAGGSTDTQYF.

V gene TRBV19 combines with J gene TRBJ1-2; D possibly corresponds to TRBD1 (6 bases). V dropped 7 bases and J dropped 8 bases, with 23 bases sitting between them. The length of the CDR3 is 15 residues. Per germline, CDR1 LNHDA and CDR2 SQIVND (reference sequence). The CDR3 here is CASTLTGTRREGYTF. CDR3 nucleotide sequence: TGTGCCAGTACTCTTACAGGGACCCGTAGGGAGGGCTACACCTTC.

V and J are TRBV5-1 and TRBJ2-1; D gene unclear. Germline V CDR1 and CDR2: SGHRS, YFSETQ. The ends were cut back, 0 bases at V and 5 bases at J, with 6 bases in the middle. The CDR3 is made up of 13 amino acids. The CDR3 spells CASSLEADNEQFF. Written as DNA, the CDR3 is TGCGCCAGCAGCTTGGAAGCCGACAATGAGCAGTTCTTC.

Details on this clone: The junction shows a germline mismatch at one end, possibly a read error. The V call is TRBV30, the J call TRBJ1-2; the match to TRBD1 covers 8 bases. This CDR3 has 14 residues. Germline assignment: CDR1 GTSNPN and CDR2 SVGIG (reference sequence). The CDR3 bases are TGTGCCTGGAGTTCCTCAGGGGGCAGATCCAAGCACCACTTC. This sequence encodes CAWSSSGGRSKHHF.

The V gene is TRBV16, the J gene TRBJ1-1; no clear D gene. CDR1 is KGHSY, CDR2 FQNENV, per germline. With 0 bases removed from V and 6 bases from J, the gap between germline ends came to 14 bases. The CDR3 is 15 amino acids. CDR3 residues: CASSQSNRLNAEAFF. CDR3 in DNA: TGTGCCAGCAGCCAATCGAACAGACTAAACGCTGAAGCTTTCTTT.

The chain recombines TRBV5-1 with TRBJ1-2; 8 bases map to TRBD1. Germline V gives CDR1 SGHRS, CDR2 YFSETQ. The junction had 6 bases not matched to a gene; V was cut back by 4 bases and J by 4 bases. This CDR3 is built from 14 residues. The CDR3 DNA sequence: TGCGCCAGCAGCCCGAGGACAGGGAGCTATGGCTACACCTTC. This sequence encodes CASSPRTGSYGYTF.

V gene TRBV5-1 combines with J gene TRBJ2-7, with 10 bases fitting TRBD1. This CDR3 has 15 amino acids. Germline CDR1 and CDR2: SGHRS and YFSETQ. The J segment lost 3 bases and the V segment lost 1 base, leaving 4 bases of the junction unmatched. As DNA, the CDR3 is TGCGCCAGCAGCTTGTTGGGACAGGGGCTCTACGAGCAGTACTTC. It specifies CASSLLGQGLYEQYF.

This chain uses TRBV4-1 with TRBJ1-4; no definite D call. The germline CDR1 and CDR2 sequences are MGHRA and YSYEKL. The CDR3 runs 15 residues. Between the trimmed V and J ends, which lost 0 bases and 8 bases, there was a span of 13 bases. This chain's CDR3 is CASSQDGRGLEKLFF. CDR3 bases: TGCGCCAGCAGCCAAGATGGTAGAGGCCTCGAAAAACTGTTTTTT.

The rearrangement uses TRBV7-8 and TRBJ2-2; D is possibly TRBD2 (5 bases). The CDR3 is 16 amino acids. V lost 5 bases and J 3 bases, leaving 16 bases between the germline ends. Germline loops: CDR1 SGHVS, CDR2 FQNEAQ. The CDR3 nucleotides are TGTGCCAGCAGCCTGGTTGAGGGTAGATACACCGGGGAGCTGTTTTTT. Translating gives CASSLVEGRYTGELFF.

This rearrangement joins TRBV25-1 to TRBJ2-7; D possibly corresponds to TRBD1 (6 bases). CDR3 length: 13 amino acids. The V end was cut by 6 bases, the J end by 5 bases, with 14 bases between. Germline CDR1 and CDR2: MGHDK and SYGVNS. CDR3 amino acids: CASRGAWVNEQYF. CDR3 nucleotide sequence: TGTGCCAGCAGGGGGGCATGGGTCAACGAGCAGTACTTC.

The V gene is TRBV4-2, the J gene TRBJ2-7; no firm D call. Between the trimmed V and J ends, which lost 3 bases and 4 bases, there was a span of 4 bases. This CDR3 has 11 residues. Germline loops: CDR1 LGHNA, CDR2 YNFKEQ. This CDR3 reads CASSHGYEQYF. DNA for the CDR3: TGTGCCAGCAGCCACGGTTACGAGCAGTACTTC.

V is TRBV5-1 and J is TRBJ2-3, with 12 bases fitting TRBD2. The ends lost 0 bases at V and 0 bases at J; junction bases unmatched: 2. Germline V gene data show CDR1 as SGHRS and CDR2 as YFSETQ. The CDR3 has 17 amino acids. CDR3 bases: TGCGCCAGCAGCTTGGAGCTAGCGGGGGGGAGCACAGATACGCAGTATTTT. Amino acid sequence: CASSLELAGGSTDTQYF.

V gene TRBV15 combines with J gene TRBJ2-2, with D perhaps TRBD1 (6 bases). In germline, CDR1 is LNHNV, CDR2 YYDKDF (reference sequence). Trimming left V 1 base short and J 5 bases short, with 11 bases between. The CDR3 is made up of 15 amino acids. CDR3: CATSRGQGRTGELFF. CDR3 DNA: TGTGCCACCAGCAGAGGGCAGGGGAGAACCGGGGAGCTGTTTTTT.

The DNA for the CDR3 is TGCAGCGTTGGGAGGGCGGGCACCGGGGAGCTGTTTTTT. Translating gives CSVGRAGTGELFF. The chain combines TRBV29-1 with TRBJ2-2; tentative D call: TRBD2 (6 bases). The CDR3 runs 13 residues. The germline V and J ends were trimmed by 4 bases and 4 bases, with 10 bases remaining between them. Germline CDR1 SQVTM, CDR2 ANQGSEA.

The chain employs TRBV9 and TRBJ1-5; no clear D gene. CDR1 and CDR2 from the germline V gene are SGDLS and YYNGEE. This CDR3 spans 15 amino acids. V lost 2 bases, J lost 0 bases, and 9 bases lay in between. The DNA of the CDR3 is TGTGCCAGCAGCGTGTCGGGGATTAGCAATCAGCCCCAGCATTTT. The encoded protein is CASSVSGISNQPQHF. Full variable domain (rest looked up from reference TRBV9 and TRBJ1-5): DSGVTQTPKHLITATGQRVTLRCSPRSGDLSVYWYQQSLDQGLQFLIQYYNGEERAKGNILERFSAQQFPDLHSELNLSSLELGDSALYFCASSVSGISNQPQHFGDGTRLSIL.

The rearrangement joins TRBV9 to TRBJ1-3; TRBD1 might be the D (6 bases). V was pared by 1 base and J by 4 bases, with 12 bases between. Germline V gives CDR1 SGDLS, CDR2 YYNGEE. This CDR3 has 15 residues. CDR3 sequence: CASSVTGLGGNTIYF. The CDR3 DNA reads TGTGCCAGCAGCGTAACAGGGTTAGGAGGAAACACCATATATTTT.

This rearrangement joins TRBV7-9 to TRBJ1-1; TRBD1 is a possible D gene (6 bases). The length of the CDR3 is 15 residues. The germline V gene encodes CDR1 SEHNR and CDR2 FQNEAQ (reference sequence). V lost 2 bases and J 7 bases, leaving 17 bases between the germline ends. The CDR3 DNA sequence: TGTGCCAGCAGCTTAACCGGGACATCCCATGATGAAGCTTTCTTT. Its translation: CASSLTGTSHDEAFF.

V gene TRBV30 combines with J gene TRBJ2-4; TRBD1 matches at 8 bases. The CDR3 consists of 13 residues. V lost 3 bases, J lost 7 bases, and 5 bases stayed unmatched. Germline V CDR1 and CDR2: GTSNPN, SVGIG (reference sequence). The CDR3 here is CAWRTGVRNIQYF. In nucleotides, the CDR3 is TGTGCCTGGAGGACAGGGGTACGGAACATTCAGTACTTC.

The chain combines TRBV6-6 with TRBJ2-7; D perhaps matches TRBD1 (6 bases). There are 13 residues in the CDR3. The V and J ends lost 5 bases and 6 bases respectively, with 14 bases between them. Germline-derived CDR1 and CDR2 are MNHNY and SVGAGI (reference sequence). In DNA form, the CDR3 reads TGTGCCAGCAGTCGCCTACAGGGACCCGAGCAGTACTTC. Amino acid sequence: CASSRLQGPEQYF.

The CDR3 bases are TGCGCCAGCAGCCAAGTGGTTGGGGGGAGCTCCTACAATGAGCAGTTCTTC. Protein sequence: CASSQVVGGSSYNEQFF. The chain joins TRBV4-1 to TRBJ2-1, with D possibly matching TRBD2 (6 bases). The V gene lost 1 base and the J gene lost 0 bases, with 13 bases spanning the gap. The germline CDR1 and CDR2 sequences are MGHRA and YSYEKL. CDR3 length: 17 amino acids.

The chain joins TRBV2 to TRBJ1-1, with D tentatively TRBD1 (5 bases). This CDR3 region has 13 residues. Trimming removed 5 bases at V and 10 bases at J, with 17 bases between. CDR1 SNHLY and CDR2 FYNNEI come from the germline V gene. The CDR3 sequence: CASSIIRERGAFF. The CDR3 bases are TGTGCCAGCAGTATCATCAGGGAAAGGGGAGCTTTCTTT.

The chain employs TRBV2 and TRBJ1-6, with D tentatively TRBD1 (5 bases). With 6 bases removed from V and 4 bases from J, the gap between germline ends came to 10 bases. Germline lookup yields CDR1 SNHLY and CDR2 FYNNEI. The CDR3 covers 14 residues. This chain's CDR3 is CASSRQPYNSPLHF. DNA of the CDR3: TGTGCCAGCAGCCGACAGCCGTATAATTCACCCCTCCACTTT. Full variable domain (missing parts from reference TRBV2 and TRBJ1-6): EPEVTQTPSHQVTQMGQEVILRCVPISNHLYFYWYRQILGQKVEFLVSFYNNEISEKSEIFDDQFSVERPDGSNFTLKIRSTKLEDSAMYFCASSRQPYNSPLHFGNGTRLTVT.

The V call is TRBV5-5, the J call TRBJ1-1; 9 nucleotides match TRBD1. J lost 1 base, V lost 3 bases, and 4 bases had no gene match. The V gene's germline CDR1 is SGHKS and CDR2 YYEKEE (reference sequence). This CDR3 is 15 amino acids long. The CDR3, as DNA: TGTGCCAGCAGCTGGACAGGGGAGAGGAACACTGAAGCTTTCTTT. Its protein product is CASSWTGERNTEAFF.

Written as DNA, the CDR3 is TGTGCCAGTAGTAAGACAGGGTTGGGTGGCTACACCTTC. Protein: CASSKTGLGGYTF. V gene TRBV19 combines with J gene TRBJ1-2; 7 bases are a match to TRBD1. The ends lost 4 bases at V and 7 bases at J; junction bases unmatched: 6. The CDR3 contains 13 residues. Germline V lookup: CDR1 LNHDA, CDR2 SQIVND (reference sequence).

This clone occurred a few times. This chain links TRBV13 with TRBJ1-2; the match to TRBD1 covers 9 bases. V gave up 5 bases and J gave up 4 bases; unmatched junction bases: 14. Per the germline V gene, CDR1 is PRHDT and CDR2 is FYEKMQ (reference sequence). This CDR3 is built from 17 residues. For the CDR3, the DNA is TGTGCCAGCAGCAGAACTAACAGGGGGCCGAGGGGCTATGGCTACACCTTC. Amino acids: CASSRTNRGPRGYGYTF.

The V call is TRBV5-1, the J call TRBJ1-1; possibly TRBD1 for D (5 bases). Germline CDR1 reads SGHRS; CDR2 reads YFSETQ. V lost 4 bases and J lost 6, with 13 bases in between. This CDR3 contains 13 residues. The CDR3 loop reads CASSPSGTPEAFF. In DNA form, the CDR3 reads TGCGCCAGCAGCCCCTCAGGGACTCCTGAAGCTTTCTTT. The variable domain in full, completed from reference TRBV5-1 and TRBJ1-1, reads KAGVTQTPRYLIKTRGQQVTLSCSPISGHRSVSWYQQTPGQGLQFLFEYFSETQRNKGNFPGRFSGRQFSNSRSEMNVSTLELGDSALYLCASSPSGTPEAFFGQGTRLTVV.

The chain joins TRBV2 to TRBJ2-7; tentative D call: TRBD1 (6 bases). The CDR3 length is 14 residues. Trimming took off 4 bases at V and 0 bases at J, with 10 bases between the two ends. Germline V CDR1 and CDR2: SNHLY, FYNNEI. CDR3 protein: CASSGQESSYEQYF. DNA of the CDR3: TGTGCCAGCAGTGGACAGGAGAGCTCCTACGAGCAGTACTTC.

This clone was found once. The chain joins TRBV30 to TRBJ2-5, with D uncertain. This CDR3 comprises 12 residues. V was trimmed by 7 bases and J by 4 bases, leaving 13 bases between them. Germline V gene lookup returns CDR1 GTSNPN and CDR2 SVGIG (reference sequence). CDR3 sequence: CASQVPPETQYF. The CDR3 nucleotides are TGTGCCTCTCAGGTTCCCCCAGAGACCCAGTACTTC.

V usage is TRBV10-3 and J usage is TRBJ2-1, with D possibly TRBD2 on 5 matching bases. Germline V gene data show CDR1 as ENHRY and CDR2 as SYGVKD. There are 14 residues in the CDR3. With 3 bases removed from V and 4 bases from J, the gap between germline ends came to 10 bases. In DNA, the CDR3 is TGTGCCATCAGTGACGGGGTCAGATACAATGAGCAGTTCTTC. This encodes CAISDGVRYNEQFF.

The rearrangement links TRBV5-1 to TRBJ2-1; TRBD1 matches 9 bases. Trimming took 4 bases from V and 1 from J; bases not matched to a gene: 3. The CDR3 covers 15 residues. The germline V gene encodes CDR1 SGHRS and CDR2 YFSETQ. The CDR3 DNA sequence: TGCGCCAGCAGCGTAGGACAGGGGTCCTACAATGAGCAGTTCTTC. Protein: CASSVGQGSYNEQFF.

The chain combines TRBV10-1 with TRBJ2-1; TRBD2 aligns across 8 bases. The CDR3 is made up of 16 amino acids. V was clipped by 2 bases and J by 5 bases; unmatched bases: 8. CDR1 WNHNN and CDR2 SYGVQD come from the germline V gene (reference sequence). This chain's CDR3 is CASSESGSGDNNEQFF. CDR3 DNA: TGCGCCAGCAGTGAGAGCGGTAGCGGGGATAACAATGAGCAGTTCTTC.